The entry that follows covers one TCR beta chain sequence. Before and after PD-1 blockade, biopsies were collected from the same primary tumor site. Input was about 600 ng to 6,004 ng of genomic DNA from tumor or blood. This CDR3 contains 16 residues. The germline V gene has CDR1 SGHDT and CDR2 YYEEEE. Trimming left V 6 bases short and J 0 bases short, with 15 bases between. This sample was included in a study of T cells in tumors after PD-1 blockade. Study summary: Patients had no prior checkpoint blockade, systemic immunosuppressants, or anti-cancer therapy within 4 weeks. Daily vismodegib 150 mg continued in a subset of anti-PD-1-treated patients.

The method was immunoSEQ multiplex PCR; TCRdb's version includes in-frame clones alone and lacks a portion of them. In the table there are several thousand clones, approximately 71% of which are singletons. The chain combines TRBV5-6 with TRBJ1-4; unclear D gene. The sequences come from tumor tissue, collected after anti-PD-1 treatment. The receptor's source is a human donor with basal cell carcinoma. The CDR3 spells CASILRVRATNEKLFF. The CDR3 bases are TGTGCCAGCATCTTACGGGTAAGGGCAACTAATGAAAAACTGTTTTTT.